Listed here are 5 T cell receptor beta chains from one sample, sequenced in a study of control samples from healthy donors and cancer patients. Some clones are missing from TCRdb's copy, which holds only in-frame ones; the method was immunoSEQ multiplex PCR. Of more than 150,000 clones listed, just under 95% are singletons. What was sequenced was blood. The source is a man younger than 30 in good health.

V usage is TRBV3-1 (or the pseudogene TRBV3-2) and J usage is TRBJ2-7; no clear D gene. Per germline, CDR1 LGHDT and CDR2 YNNKEL (reference sequence). The CDR3 sequence is 15 residues long. The V end lost 0 bases, the J end lost 2 bases, and 11 bases lay between the germline ends. The CDR3 reads CASSQDGGTPYEQYF. The CDR3 nucleotides read TGTGCCAGCAGCCAAGACGGCGGAACTCCCTACGAGCAGTACTTC.

This chain uses TRBV5-1 with TRBJ2-2, with TRBD2 matching 10 bases. This CDR3 is 15 amino acids long. Germline-derived CDR1 and CDR2 are SGHRS and YFSETQ. J was trimmed by 5 bases and V by 4 bases; bases with no gene match: 5. The DNA for the CDR3 is TGCGCCAGCAGCGCAGCGGGGGGGTCTACCGGGGAGCTGTTTTTT. It encodes CASSAAGGSTGELFF.

The CDR3 reads CASSLPGPLSPLHF. DNA for the CDR3: TGTGCCAGCAGTTTACCGGGACCTCTTTCACCCCTCCACTTT. The chain has TRBV28 and TRBJ1-6; possibly TRBD1 for D (5 bases). CDR1 and CDR2 (germline): MDHEN, SYDVKM. The CDR3 is 14 residues long. V lost 2 bases to trimming and J lost 9 bases, with 11 bases between them.

The chain joins TRBV2 to TRBJ2-3; 11 bases map to TRBD2. J gave up 2 bases and V 10 bases, and 5 bases lay outside the gene matches. Germline-derived CDR1 and CDR2 are SNHLY and FYNNEI. This CDR3 is built from 14 residues. CDR3 sequence (DNA): TGTGCCACCCAACTAGCGGGGGTCACAGATACGCAGTATTTT. Its translation is CATQLAGVTDTQYF.

This chain links TRBV24-1 with TRBJ2-3, with D unresolved. Germline CDR1 is KGHDR and CDR2 is SFDVKD. The CDR3 is 15 amino acids. V lost 4 bases and J lost 7, with 17 bases in between. CDR3 DNA: TGTGCCACCAGTGAGAGGCCGCCGGCCAAACATACGCAGTATTTT. This gives the protein CATSERPPAKHTQYF.